This paragraph covers one TCR beta chain sequence. Its matching antigen is unknown. Donors likely had unrecorded immune exposures despite being nominally healthy when sampled. PCR primers comprised 60 Vbeta and 13 Jbeta primers. Profiled with immunoSEQ multiplex PCR; TCRdb holds only in-frame clones, not every one. The data contain some 150,000 clones, around four fifths of them singletons. These data are taken from a study of cytomegalovirus exposure and HLA in healthy donors. Study-level points and caveats: It was reportedly the case that the classifier diagnosed cytomegalovirus status with high specificity and sensitivity.

The source of this sequence is a male donor in good health and CMV-seronegative. The specimen sequenced was PBMCs.

The CDR3 bases are TGTGCCAGTAGTACCGGCAGGGTGTCCGCCGGGGAGCTGTTTTTT. Residues: CASSTGRVSAGELFF. V usage is TRBV19 and J usage is TRBJ2-2, with D maybe TRBD1 (5 bases). Trimming shortened V by 4 bases and J by 6 bases, and 15 bases separated the two germline ends. Germline V gene data show CDR1 as LNHDA and CDR2 as SQIVND (reference sequence). There are 15 residues in the CDR3.